A single sample is the source of the 9 T cell receptor beta chains below, sequenced in a study of blood T cell repertoires in COVID-19. Data came from immunoSEQ multiplex PCR; TCRdb stores just in-frame clones and leaves some out. The sample holds a few hundred thousand clones, over 80% seen once. Sequenced: peripheral blood. The origin of the receptors is a human donor in a cohort sampled during active COVID-19.

The chain is built from TRBV7-2 and TRBJ2-7, with TRBD1 identical over 9 bases. The CDR3 has 15 residues. Germline V lookup: CDR1 SGHTA, CDR2 FQGNSA. After removal of 3 bases from V and 5 bases from J, the junction contained 8 bases not matched to a gene. CDR3 sequence: CASSFSGTGIDEQYF. The CDR3 nucleotides read TGTGCCAGCAGCTTTAGTGGGACAGGGATCGACGAGCAGTACTTC.

This clone was detected only a few times. The V gene is TRBV6-5, the J gene TRBJ2-7; maybe TRBD2 (5 bases). V lost 2 bases to trimming and J lost 2 bases, with 7 bases between them. This CDR3 has 13 amino acids. Germline V lookup: CDR1 MNHEY, CDR2 SVGAGI. For the CDR3, the DNA is TGTGCCAGCAGTTACCGGGAAGCCTACGAGCAGTACTTC. Translating it yields CASSYREAYEQYF.

The V call is TRBV6-4, the J call TRBJ2-3, with TRBD1 matching over 9 bases. The germline V gene has CDR1 MRHNA and CDR2 SNTAGT. J was trimmed by 2 bases and V by 4 bases; bases with no gene match: 4. The length of the CDR3 is 15 residues. CDR3 bases: TGTGCCAGCAGTGGGGGGACAGGGCACACAGATACGCAGTATTTT. It yields the protein CASSGGTGHTDTQYF.

The chain uses TRBV28 and TRBJ1-2; D is unresolved. CDR1 and CDR2 (germline): MDHEN, SYDVKM. This CDR3 has 15 amino acids. Between the trimmed V and J ends, which lost 5 bases and 0 bases, there was a span of 13 bases. The CDR3 spells CASSLSRTANYGYTF. CDR3 DNA: TGTGCCAGCAGTCTCTCTCGGACTGCTAACTATGGCTACACCTTC.

The gene calls are TRBV14 and TRBJ1-1, with 7 bases lining up with TRBD1. Germline V CDR1 and CDR2: SGHDN, FVKESK. V shed 2 bases, J shed 5 bases, and the junction held 8 bases outside the gene matches. CDR3 size: 15 residues. The CDR3 DNA sequence: TGTGCCAGCAGCCAATTGACAGGGAGTCGGACTGAAGCTTTCTTT. Protein sequence: CASSQLTGSRTEAFF.

The CDR3 loop reads CASSRGSLSSGNTIYF. CDR3 nucleotides: TGTGCCAGCAGCAGGGGCAGCTTAAGTTCTGGAAACACCATATATTTT. The chain is built from TRBV21-1 and TRBJ1-3; TRBD1 is the table's D call, not checked against the DNA. TRBV21-1 constitutes a pseudogene. This CDR3 is built from 16 residues.

This clone was seen more than once but under ten times. V and J are TRBV7-8 and TRBJ2-5; 15 bases agree with TRBD2. Trimming cost V 5 bases and J 0 bases; bases outside gene matches: 4. Germline V gene data show CDR1 as SGHVS and CDR2 as FQNEAQ. The CDR3 sequence is 17 residues long. This CDR3 reads CASSLGTSGRYQETQYF. CDR3 DNA sequence: TGTGCCAGCAGCCTTGGGACTAGCGGGAGGTACCAAGAGACCCAGTACTTC.

This clone occurred a few times. This sequence joins TRBV5-6 and TRBJ1-5; perhaps TRBD1 as D (5 bases). CDR1 and CDR2 (germline): SGHDT, YYEEEE. The CDR3 has 13 residues. Trimming took off 1 base at V and 8 bases at J, with 10 bases between the two ends. CDR3 residues: CASSLRGGKPQHF. The CDR3 DNA reads as TGTGCCAGCAGCTTGAGGGGCGGGAAGCCCCAGCATTTT.

Of note for this clone: This same CDR3 is encoded by further DNA sequences in the sample. The chain is built from TRBV9 and TRBJ1-6; perhaps TRBD1 as D (5 bases). The CDR3 loop spans 14 amino acids. Trimming cost V 2 bases and J 7 bases, with 10 bases left between them. Germline assignment: CDR1 SGDLS and CDR2 YYNGEE. The CDR3 bases are TGTGCCAGCAGCGTGCAGGGAGGAAATTCACCCCTCCACTTT. This codes for CASSVQGGNSPLHF. Looking up the rest from reference TRBV9 and TRBJ1-6 gives the full variable domain: DSGVTQTPKHLITATGQRVTLRCSPRSGDLSVYWYQQSLDQGLQFLIQYYNGEERAKGNILERFSAQQFPDLHSELNLSSLELGDSALYFCASSVQGGNSPLHFGNGTRLTVT.